These 5 T cell receptor beta chains share one sample of origin, sequenced in a study of response to subunit inactivated influenza vaccine. One entry per CDR3 protein results from TCRdb running MiXCR on the RT-PCR reads. The table lists roughly 700,000 distinct CDR3 sequences, over 11% of them singletons. This specimen consisted of PBMCs from blood, obtained 14 to 15 days before vaccination. These TCRs come from a man in his fifties or sixties who received an inactivated influenza vaccine.

This clonotype was counted a few times. The chain employs TRBV29-1 and TRBJ2-1, with TRBD2 matching over 11 bases. J gave up 16 bases and V 3 bases, and 11 bases lay outside the gene matches. This CDR3 region has 13 residues. Per germline, CDR1 SQVTM and CDR2 ANQGSEA. In DNA, the CDR3 is TGCAGCGTTGACAGGGTATCTAGCGGGAGGAAATTCTTC. It yields the protein CSVDRVSSGRKFF.

The chain carries TRBV5-8 and TRBJ2-1; 10 nucleotides match TRBD1. The V and J ends lost 4 bases and 6 bases, in that order; junction bases with no gene match: 7. The CDR3 runs 15 residues. Germline assignment: CDR1 SGHTS and CDR2 YDEGEE. The CDR3 reads CASSLGQGGLNEQFF. In DNA, the CDR3 is TGTGCCAGCAGCCTAGGACAGGGGGGACTCAATGAGCAGTTCTTC.

This clonotype showed up many times. The V gene is TRBV20-1, the J gene TRBJ2-3, with 12 bases fitting TRBD2. CDR3 length: 15 amino acids. Germline-derived CDR1 and CDR2 are DFQATT and SNEGSKA (reference sequence). J was trimmed by 5 bases and V by 3 bases; bases with no gene match: 6. In DNA, the CDR3 is TGCAGTGCTAGCCCCCCTAGCGGGAGGGTAGATACGCAGTATTTT. Translating gives CSASPPSGRVDTQYF.

The chain couples TRBV2 to TRBJ2-3; TRBD1 agrees at 7 bases. The J segment lost 1 base and the V segment lost 11 bases, leaving 21 bases of the junction unmatched. CDR1 is SNHLY, CDR2 FYNNEI, per germline. This CDR3 region has 18 residues. The CDR3 sequence: CALSPAWGTEERTDTQYF. The CDR3 DNA sequence: TGTGCCCTCAGCCCAGCGTGGGGGACAGAGGAGCGCACAGATACGCAGTATTTT.

The V gene is TRBV4-3, the J gene TRBJ2-1; either TRBD1 or TRBD2 may fit D (5 bases each). V dropped 0 bases and J dropped 4 bases, with 13 bases sitting between them. The CDR3 is made up of 16 amino acids. CDR1 is LGHNA and CDR2 is YSLEER in the germline V gene. CDR3 in DNA: TGCGCCAGCAGCCAAGAGGGACCCCAAAGGTACAATGAGCAGTTCTTC. Amino acids: CASSQEGPQRYNEQFF.